These 29 T cell receptor beta chains were sequenced from one sample in a study of shared clonotypes between healthy human individuals. Assay: immunoSEQ multiplex PCR; the TCRdb copy retains only in-frame clones and omits some. The table lists about 690,000 clones, roughly 88% of them singletons. Sequences were obtained from memory CD8+ T cells from PBMCs. Subset given: CD45RO+ cells pooled with CCR7-negative TemRA cells. Every receptor here comes from a man aged 18 to 35 in good health. Some clones in this sample may be carry-over from other donors' samples.

This chain joins TRBV6-5 and TRBJ2-7; 7 nucleotides match TRBD2. The CDR3 covers 15 residues. Trimming cost V 0 bases and J 3 bases; bases outside gene matches: 5. Germline V gene lookup returns CDR1 MNHEY and CDR2 SVGAGI. CDR3 region: CASSYSKGDYYEQYF. The CDR3 DNA sequence: TGTGCCAGCAGTTACTCGAAAGGGGACTACTACGAGCAGTACTTC.

Written as DNA, the CDR3 is TGTGCCAGCAGCGTAGGGTCAGGGATCTACAATGAGCAGTTCTTC. It specifies CASSVGSGIYNEQFF. The rearrangement joins TRBV9 to TRBJ2-1; D may be TRBD1 (5 bases). The CDR3 contains 15 residues. CDR1 and CDR2 from the germline V gene are SGDLS and YYNGEE. Between the trimmed V and J ends, which lost 0 bases and 3 bases, there was a span of 10 bases.

The chain links TRBV27 to TRBJ2-1, with TRBD2 identical over 8 bases. CDR3 size: 14 residues. Unmatched junction bases numbered 12, after V lost 8 bases and J lost 9 bases. Per germline, CDR1 MNHEY and CDR2 SMNVEV (reference sequence). The chain's CDR3 is CASQAGGLPSEQFF. In DNA form, the CDR3 reads TGTGCCAGCCAGGCGGGGGGCCTTCCAAGTGAGCAGTTCTTC.

This rearrangement joins TRBV4-2 to TRBJ2-1, with TRBD2 as a possible D gene (5 bases). The CDR3 is 14 residues long. V shed 0 bases and J shed 9 bases, with 12 bases lying between them. Germline V gives CDR1 LGHNA, CDR2 YNFKEQ. The CDR3 nucleotides read TGTGCCAGCAGCCAAGAGAGGGCCCAGCCTGAGCAGTTCTTC. This translates into CASSQERAQPEQFF.

This clone was observed once. V and J are TRBV25-1 and TRBJ1-3; a weak D match, TRBD1 (6 bases). V lost 8 bases, J lost 0 bases, and 17 bases lay in between. Germline values: CDR1 MGHDK, CDR2 SYGVNS. This CDR3 is built from 16 residues. The CDR3 DNA follows: TGTGCCAGCGCCCGGGACATTCCGAGCTCTGGAAACACCATATATTTT. Its translation: CASARDIPSSGNTIYF. The whole variable domain, filled in from reference TRBV25-1 and TRBJ1-3, reads EADIYQTPRYLVIGTGKKITLECSQTMGHDKMYWYQQDPGMELHLIHYSYGVNSTEKGDLSSESTVSRIRTEHFPLTLESARPSHTSQYLCASARDIPSSGNTIYFGEGSWLTVV.

The count of this clone is one. The chain is built from TRBV28 and TRBJ1-3; no reliable D call. Germline V gives CDR1 MDHEN, CDR2 SYDVKM. V dropped 3 bases and J dropped 2 bases, with 8 bases sitting between them. The CDR3 is 14 amino acids. CDR3 DNA sequence: TGTGCCAGCAGTTTCTCCGGGACTGGAAACACCATATATTTT. It specifies CASSFSGTGNTIYF.

The V and J genes are TRBV9 and TRBJ1-4, with D possibly TRBD1 on 5 matching bases. In germline, CDR1 is SGDLS, CDR2 YYNGEE. This CDR3 is 14 amino acids long. The V end was cut by 3 bases, the J end by 8 bases, with 14 bases between. CDR3 protein: CASSAQDRREKLFF. The CDR3 coding sequence is TGTGCCAGCAGCGCACAGGATCGAAGAGAAAAACTGTTTTTT.

The V gene is TRBV19, the J gene TRBJ1-5, with TRBD1 identical over 7 bases. There are 14 residues in the CDR3. Germline loops: CDR1 LNHDA, CDR2 SQIVND (reference sequence). After removal of 5 bases from V and 5 bases from J, the junction contained 6 bases not matched to a gene. CDR3 protein: CASSLWDSYQPQHF. The CDR3 bases are TGTGCCAGTAGTTTGTGGGACAGTTATCAGCCCCAGCATTTT.

The V call is TRBV28, the J call TRBJ2-3; 14 positions agree with TRBD2. Germline V gives CDR1 MDHEN, CDR2 SYDVKM. The CDR3 runs to 16 residues. V gave up 4 bases and J gave up 5 bases; unmatched junction bases: 5. CDR3 loop: CASSSGTSGSGDTQYF. CDR3 DNA: TGTGCCAGCAGTTCCGGGACTAGCGGGAGTGGAGATACGCAGTATTTT.

This chain connects TRBV14 to TRBJ2-2, with D unresolved. Germline V gives CDR1 SGHDN, CDR2 FVKESK. V lost 0 bases to trimming and J lost 6 bases, with 5 bases between them. This CDR3 has 13 residues. The CDR3 reads CASSQDWAGELFF. For the CDR3, the DNA is TGTGCCAGCAGCCAAGATTGGGCCGGGGAGCTGTTTTTT. Full variable domain (rest looked up from reference TRBV14 and TRBJ2-2): EAGVTQFPSHSVIEKGQTVTLRCDPISGHDNLYWYRRVMGKEIKFLLHFVKESKQDESGMPNNRFLAERTGGTYSTLKVQPAELEDSGVYFCASSQDWAGELFFGEGSRLTVL.

The chain links TRBV18 to TRBJ1-5; no definite D call. The V and J ends lost 3 bases and 6 bases respectively, with 12 bases between them. The CDR3 consists of 14 residues. Germline lookup yields CDR1 KGHSH and CDR2 LQKENI. CDR3 bases: TGTGCCAGCTCACCGGCAGGATTAGGTCAGCCCCAGCATTTT. This codes for CASSPAGLGQPQHF.

The V and J genes are TRBV28 and TRBJ2-5; D is possibly TRBD1 (5 bases). The CDR3 extends over 14 amino acids. Germline assignment: CDR1 MDHEN and CDR2 SYDVKM. V was cut by 2 bases and J by 3 bases, with 10 bases left in between. The CDR3 DNA follows: TGTGCCAGCAGTTTAAGACAGAAAAAAGAGACCCAGTACTTC. This encodes CASSLRQKKETQYF.

Only one count was recorded for this clone. V gene TRBV28 combines with J gene TRBJ2-1; D possibly uses TRBD1 or TRBD2 (5 bases each). The germline gives CDR1 MDHEN, CDR2 SYDVKM. V was pared by 6 bases and J by 3 bases, with 15 bases between. There are 15 residues in the CDR3. This CDR3 is CASRTVGDGYNEQFF. The CDR3 region has the DNA TGTGCCAGCAGGACAGTGGGGGACGGCTACAATGAGCAGTTCTTC.

The chain combines TRBV6-5 with TRBJ2-7; D may be TRBD1 or TRBD2 (5 bases each). The CDR3 contains 15 residues. Germline-derived CDR1 and CDR2 are MNHEY and SVGAGI. Trimming stripped 4 bases from V and 6 bases from J, with 19 bases between. CDR3: CASSWMGPTSREQYF. CDR3 in DNA: TGTGCCAGCAGTTGGATGGGACCGACTTCTCGCGAGCAGTACTTC.

J is TRBJ2-7 and V is TRBV6-1; a possible D gene is TRBD1 (6 bases). V shed 3 bases and J shed 5 bases, with 14 bases lying between them. Germline-derived CDR1 and CDR2 are MNHNS and SASEGT. The CDR3 totals 14 residues. This CDR3 reads CASSEISGANEQYF. CDR3 nucleotide sequence: TGTGCCAGCAGTGAGATATCAGGGGCCAACGAGCAGTACTTC.

CDR3 in DNA: TGTGCCAGCAGTGCCTCCGGGACAGCACTAAATCAGCCCCAGCATTTT. Translated: CASSASGTALNQPQHF. V and J are TRBV6-1 and TRBJ1-5, with 7 bases lining up with TRBD1. The CDR3 loop spans 16 amino acids. Germline CDR1 reads MNHNS; CDR2 reads SASEGT. J was trimmed by 4 bases and V by 4 bases; bases with no gene match: 10.

The chain joins TRBV7-9 to TRBJ1-2; unclear D gene. The CDR3 length is 12 residues. The V end was cut by 5 bases, the J end by 0 bases, with 4 bases between. Germline V gives CDR1 SEHNR, CDR2 FQNEAQ (reference sequence). In DNA, the CDR3 is TGTGCCAGCAGCACTGCTAACTATGGCTACACCTTC. Translating gives CASSTANYGYTF.

CDR3 sequence reads: CASSDAPGPEQYF. The CDR3 DNA reads TGTGCCAGCAGCGACGCCCCGGGGCCCGAGCAGTACTTC. This chain links TRBV7-3 with TRBJ2-7; D may match TRBD1 or TRBD2 (5 bases each). V lost 5 bases and J 6 bases, leaving 14 bases between the germline ends. Per the germline V gene, CDR1 is SGHTA and CDR2 is FQGTGA. The CDR3 consists of 13 residues.

The chain joins TRBV6-6 to TRBJ2-1; 8 nucleotides agree with TRBD2. The CDR3 spans 15 residues. The ends lost 6 bases at V and 9 bases at J; junction bases unmatched: 13. Germline CDR1 is MNHNY and CDR2 is SVGAGI (reference sequence). The CDR3 coding sequence is TGTGCCAGCAGCCAACCGGGACTAGTGTTGAGTGAGCAGTTCTTC. The encoded protein is CASSQPGLVLSEQFF.

The sample holds a few counts of this clone. The rearrangement links TRBV27 to TRBJ1-5; D is undetermined. Trimming took 5 bases from V and 0 from J, leaving 11 bases between them. This CDR3 spans 15 amino acids. Looked up from germline, CDR1 is MNHEY and CDR2 is SMNVEV (reference sequence). The CDR3 here is CASSPYGYSNQPQHF. Written as DNA, the CDR3 is TGTGCCAGCAGTCCCTACGGTTATAGCAATCAGCCCCAGCATTTT.

V gene TRBV30 combines with J gene TRBJ1-1; D gene ambiguous. The CDR3 runs 13 residues. Trimming took off 3 bases at V and 1 base at J, with 9 bases between the two ends. Germline V CDR1 and CDR2: GTSNPN, SVGIG (reference sequence). The CDR3 DNA reads as TGTGCCTGGAGCCTGGGGTCGAACACTGAAGCTTTCTTT. Translated, it gives CAWSLGSNTEAFF.

This chain links TRBV6-5 with TRBJ2-5, with 7 nucleotides matching TRBD1. J gave up 5 bases and V 3 bases, and 9 bases lay outside the gene matches. This CDR3 is built from 15 residues. The germline CDR1 and CDR2 sequences are MNHEY and SVGAGI. The CDR3 loop is CASSYGRTGRETQYF. For the CDR3, the DNA is TGTGCCAGCAGTTATGGACGGACAGGTCGGGAGACCCAGTACTTC.

The chain uses TRBV11-2 and TRBJ2-2; 9 nucleotides align to TRBD1. V dropped 3 bases and J dropped 6; count of bases not matched to a gene: 2. The CDR3 has 14 residues. CDR1 SGHAT and CDR2 FQNNGV come from the germline V gene. CDR3 in DNA: TGTGCCAGCAGCTTGGGGACAGGGTCCGGGGAGCTGTTTTTT. As protein: CASSLGTGSGELFF.

The CDR3, as DNA: TGTGCCAGCAGTTACGGACAGGGGGCTTATGACTATGGCTACACCTTC. Protein sequence: CASSYGQGAYDYGYTF. The chain carries TRBV6-6 and TRBJ1-2; 11 nucleotides line up with TRBD1. The V gene end was trimmed by 2 bases and the J gene end by 3 bases; junction bases not matched to a gene: 5. Germline V gives CDR1 MNHNY, CDR2 SVGAGI (reference sequence). This CDR3 region has 16 residues.

The chain links TRBV29-1 to TRBJ1-2, with 9 bases matching TRBD1. The J segment lost 6 bases and the V segment lost 7 bases, leaving 15 bases of the junction unmatched. Germline values: CDR1 SQVTM, CDR2 ANQGSEA. This CDR3 has 15 amino acids. In DNA form, the CDR3 reads TGCAGCGGCCGGGATGCGGGACAGGGAGGTCATGGCTACACCTTC. Its translation: CSGRDAGQGGHGYTF.

The J gene is TRBJ2-1, the V gene TRBV5-8; D is perhaps TRBD1 or TRBD2 (5 bases each). The V and J ends lost 0 bases and 5 bases respectively, with 15 bases between them. The CDR3 covers 16 residues. Germline-derived CDR1 and CDR2 are SGHTS and YDEGEE. The CDR3: CASSLAGPPEHNEQFF. In nucleotides, the CDR3 is TGTGCCAGCAGCTTGGCGGGACCCCCGGAACACAATGAGCAGTTCTTC.

Regarding this clone: The sample holds other DNA sequences that translate to the same CDR3. The rearrangement joins TRBV19 to TRBJ2-1, with TRBD2 identical over 10 bases. The length of the CDR3 is 16 residues. From germline, CDR1 is LNHDA and CDR2 SQIVND (reference sequence). V was pared by 1 base and J by 0 bases, with 0 bases of the junction left unmatched. The CDR3: CASSIASGSSYNEQFF. CDR3 in DNA: TGTGCCAGTAGTATAGCTAGCGGGAGCTCCTACAATGAGCAGTTCTTC. Combining the CDR3 with reference TRBV19 and TRBJ2-1 gives the whole variable domain DGGITQSPKYLFRKEGQNVTLSCEQNLNHDAMYWYRQDPGQGLRLIYYSQIVNDFQKGDIAEGYSVSREKKESFPLTVTSAQKNPTAFYLCASSIASGSSYNEQFFGPGTRLTVL.

This clone appeared once. The chain couples TRBV28 to TRBJ2-5; D gene ambiguous. The ends were cut back, 8 bases at V and 5 bases at J, with 15 bases in the middle. Germline loops: CDR1 MDHEN, CDR2 SYDVKM. The CDR3 spans 13 residues. The chain's CDR3 is CASRWVSGETQYF. The CDR3 DNA sequence: TGTGCCAGCCGATGGGTGTCGGGCGAGACCCAGTACTTC.

About this clone: The sample contains more than one DNA sequence encoding this CDR3. The rearrangement links TRBV19 to TRBJ2-7, with a tentative D call TRBD2 (5 bases). V shed 5 bases and J shed 4 bases, with 12 bases lying between them. This CDR3 is built from 13 residues. Germline V gives CDR1 LNHDA, CDR2 SQIVND (reference sequence). The DNA for the CDR3 is TGTGCCAGTAGTGCTGGAGGTTCGTACGAGCAGTACTTC. Residues: CASSAGGSYEQYF.